This record covers a single TCR beta chain. The data were taken from a study of blood T cell repertoires in COVID-19. The table came from immunoSEQ multiplex PCR; TCRdb's copy has only in-frame clones and leaves some out. Among about 280,000 clones listed, roughly 80% were seen once. Clinical history as reported by participants underpinned cohort assignment. The CDR3 has 15 residues. V was clipped by 4 bases and J by 0 bases; unmatched bases: 2. CDR1 is SGDLS and CDR2 is YYNGEE in the germline V gene. The sequence came from a man aged 35 to 55 who had been exposed to COVID-19. The sequencing input was PBMCs or T cells enriched from blood (not recorded which). The chain uses TRBV9 and TRBJ2-5; 11 bases align to TRBD2. CDR3 loop: CASSLAGGYQETQYF. The CDR3 DNA sequence: TGTGCCAGCAGCTTAGCGGGAGGGTACCAAGAGACCCAGTACTTC.